These T cell receptor beta chains were read from a single sample in a study of control samples from healthy donors and cancer patients. The protocol was immunoSEQ multiplex PCR, while the TCRdb copy is restricted to in-frame clones and leaves out a portion. The sample includes 150,000 to 200,000 clones, 88% seen only once; the top ten take about 5.3%. Sequences were obtained from blood. The source is a woman aged 25 to 39 in good health. The CDR3 runs from the conserved cysteine through the conserved F or W. A D gene is named only where the DNA matches it firmly. Clone size appears in some rows only: once, few, many, or a class for an expanded clone.

D: NA; size: NA; V: TRBV2; J: TRBJ2-7; CDR3: CASSGGYEQYF; DNA: TGTGCCAGCAGTGGGGGCTACGAGCAGTACTTC
D: TRBD1; size: NA; V: TRBV19; J: TRBJ2-2; CDR3: CASSIGTGVAGELFF; DNA: TGTGCCAGTAGTATTGGGACAGGGGTGGCCGGGGAGCTGTTTTTT
D: NA; size: NA; V: TRBV5-1; J: TRBJ1-3; CDR3: CASSFGGDGNTIYF; DNA: TGCGCCAGCAGCTTTGGAGGGGACGGAAACACCATATATTTT
D: NA; size: NA; V: TRBV27; J: TRBJ1-2; CDR3: CASSLDGVFGYGYTF; DNA: TGTGCCAGCAGTTTAGATGGGGTCTTTGGCTATGGCTACACCTTC
D: TRBD1; size: NA; V: TRBV7-8; J: TRBJ1-2; CDR3: CASSLRTGAPIYGYTF; DNA: TGTGCCAGCAGCCTACGGACAGGGGCCCCGATCTATGGCTACACCTTC
D: NA; size: NA; V: TRBV28; J: TRBJ2-1; CDR3: CASSLAGNRNEQFF; DNA: TGTGCCAGCAGTCTAGCCGGGAACCGCAATGAGCAGTTCTTC
D: TRBD1; size: NA; V: TRBV4-2; J: TRBJ1-5; CDR3: CASSPHPGGQPQHF; DNA: TGTGCCAGCAGCCCACATCCAGGGGGCCAGCCCCAGCATTTT
D: TRBD1; size: NA; V: TRBV7-9; J: TRBJ2-5; CDR3: CASSSYRPGGADQETQYF; DNA: TGTGCCAGCAGCTCCTACCGGCCAGGGGGCGCAGACCAAGAGACCCAGTACTTC
D: NA; size: NA; V: TRBV2; J: TRBJ1-1; CDR3: CASSAGHLEAFF; DNA: TGTGCCAGCAGTGCGGGACACCTTGAAGCTTTCTTT
D: TRBD1; size: NA; V: TRBV19; J: TRBJ2-3; CDR3: CASSNGQGYLDTQYF; DNA: TGTGCCAGTAGCAACGGACAGGGATATCTAGATACGCAGTATTTT
D: NA; size: NA; V: TRBV4-2; J: TRBJ1-2; CDR3: CASSQAGTTIYGYTF; DNA: TGTGCCAGCAGCCAGGCCGGGACAACCATCTATGGCTACACCTTC
D: NA; size: once; V: TRBV27; J: TRBJ1-5; CDR3: CASSFRGGNQPQHF; DNA: TGTGCCAGCAGTTTCAGGGGTGGCAATCAGCCCCAGCATTTT
D: NA; size: NA; V: TRBV5-4; J: TRBJ2-7; CDR3: CASSLDQQGQYF; DNA: TGTGCCAGCAGCTTGGACCAACAGGGACAGTACTTC
D: TRBD2; size: NA; V: TRBV24-1; J: TRBJ2-1; CDR3: CATSDDLAAADNEQFF; DNA: TGTGCCACCAGTGATGACCTAGCGGCGGCGGACAATGAGCAGTTCTTC
D: NA; size: NA; V: TRBV28; J: TRBJ1-1; CDR3: CATRSGGMNTEAFF; DNA: TGTGCCACCCGCTCGGGGGGAATGAACACTGAAGCTTTCTTT
D: TRBD2; size: NA; V: TRBV9; J: TRBJ2-1; CDR3: CASSVASGGTLYNEQFF; DNA: TGTGCCAGCAGCGTAGCTAGCGGGGGGACACTCTACAATGAGCAGTTCTTC
D: NA; size: once; V: TRBV5-4; J: TRBJ2-1; CDR3: CASSLVQRNEQFF; DNA: TGTGCCAGCAGCTTGGTGCAAAGGAATGAGCAGTTCTTC
D: TRBD2; size: once; V: TRBV5-6; J: TRBJ2-3; CDR3: CASSLILAGGPSDTQYF; DNA: TGTGCCAGCAGCTTGATCCTAGCGGGGGGGCCCTCAGATACGCAGTATTTT
D: TRBD2; size: NA; V: TRBV2; J: TRBJ2-5; CDR3: CASSLRTSGRAQETQYF; DNA: TGTGCCAGCAGTCTACGAACTAGCGGGAGGGCCCAAGAGACCCAGTACTTC
D: NA; size: few; V: TRBV28; J: TRBJ1-2; CDR3: CASNFGTRYGYTF; DNA: TGTGCCAGCAACTTCGGGACACGCTATGGCTACACCTTC
D: NA; size: NA; V: TRBV10-3; J: TRBJ1-4; CDR3: CAISGGTPTNEKLFF; DNA: TGTGCCATCAGTGGCGGGACACCAACTAATGAAAAACTGTTTTTT
D: NA; size: NA; V: TRBV7-9; J: TRBJ1-3; CDR3: CASSLLQGSAGNTIYF; DNA: TGTGCCAGCAGCCTACTACAGGGTTCTGCTGGAAACACCATATATTTT
D: NA; size: NA; V: TRBV10-3; J: TRBJ2-2; CDR3: CAITPDTGELFF; DNA: TGTGCCATCACTCCAGACACCGGGGAGCTGTTTTTT
D: NA; size: NA; V: TRBV2; J: TRBJ2-2; CDR3: CASAAGMNTGELFF; DNA: TGTGCCAGCGCGGCGGGGATGAACACCGGGGAGCTGTTTTTT
D: TRBD1; size: NA; V: TRBV3-1/TRBV3-2; J: TRBJ1-2; CDR3: CASSQDPRDRLNGYTF; DNA: TGTGCCAGCAGCCAAGATCCTCGGGACAGATTAAATGGCTACACCTTC
D: TRBD1; size: few; V: TRBV3-1/TRBV3-2; J: TRBJ2-1; CDR3: CASSRYRGDNEQFF; DNA: TGTGCCAGCAGTCGATACAGGGGGGACAATGAGCAGTTCTTC
D: NA; size: NA; V: TRBV7-9; J: TRBJ1-2; CDR3: CASAGLRTNYGYTF; DNA: TGTGCCAGCGCAGGACTCCGGACTAACTATGGCTACACCTTC
D: NA; size: NA; V: TRBV19; J: TRBJ1-4; CDR3: CASRSAGATNEKLFF; DNA: TGTGCCAGTAGATCCGCGGGAGCAACTAATGAAAAACTGTTTTTT
D: TRBD2; size: NA; V: TRBV5-4; J: TRBJ2-2; CDR3: CASSFRTSSGGARGGELFF; DNA: TGTGCCAGCAGCTTCCGGACTAGTAGCGGGGGGGCCCGTGGCGGGGAGCTGTTTTTT
D: NA; size: NA; V: TRBV5-1; J: TRBJ1-2; CDR3: CASSANSFQGGYGYTF; DNA: TGCGCCAGCAGCGCCAACTCCTTCCAGGGAGGCTATGGCTACACCTTC